The 10 T cell receptor beta chains below were found in one sample sequenced in a study of CD8+CD57+ T cells in acquired aplastic anemia. Sequencing involved patients with CD8+CD57+ cell expansion previously shown by flow cytometry. According to the study, genomic DNA was the template for TCR beta VDJ and CDR3 profiling. TCRdb itself ran the reads through MiXCR, one entry per CDR3 protein. Of more than 200,000 distinct CDR3 sequences in the sample, roughly 53% were seen once. Input material: sorted CD4+, CD8+, or CD8+CD57+ T cells (not recorded which) from PBMCs. These TCRs come from a human donor with aplastic anemia.

This clonotype was detected a few times. The gene calls are TRBV3-1 and TRBJ2-3, with D tentatively TRBD2 (6 bases). CDR1 and CDR2 (germline): LGHDT, YNNKEL (reference sequence). The V gene lost 4 bases and the J gene lost 3 bases, with 20 bases spanning the gap. The CDR3 is made up of 17 amino acids. The CDR3: CASSPLKGRAGTDTQYF. Here the CDR3 DNA reads TGTGCCAGCAGCCCCCTAAAGGGGCGGGCGGGAACAGATACGCAGTATTTT.

This chain uses TRBV7-7 with TRBJ2-5, with D unresolved. The CDR3 extends over 13 amino acids. Germline V gene lookup returns CDR1 SSHAT and CDR2 FNYEAQ (reference sequence). V gave up 6 bases and J gave up 4 bases, with 12 bases separating them. The CDR3 region has the DNA TGTGCCAGCAGTTCCGCTTCGGTAGAGACCCAGTACTTC. It encodes CASSSASVETQYF.

This clonotype has at least ten counts. The chain recombines TRBV7-9 with TRBJ1-1; the D gene is possibly TRBD1 (5 bases). The germline gives CDR1 SEHNR, CDR2 FQNEAQ (reference sequence). This CDR3 spans 15 amino acids. The V end was cut by 5 bases, the J end by 0 bases, with 13 bases between. DNA of the CDR3: TGTGCCAGCAGCCCCTCAGGGCTCTTGAACACTGAAGCTTTCTTT. Residues: CASSPSGLLNTEAFF.

V and J are TRBV29-1 and TRBJ1-2; D is ambiguous. V lost 1 base, J lost 9 bases, and 9 bases lay in between. Germline-derived CDR1 and CDR2 are SQVTM and ANQGSEA. The CDR3 totals 11 residues. CDR3 residues: CSVEGALSYTF. For the CDR3, the DNA is TGCAGCGTTGAAGGTGCCTTGAGCTACACCTTC. Based on the CDR3 plus reference TRBV29-1 and TRBJ1-2, the full variable domain is SAVISQKPSRDICQRGTSLTIQCQVDSQVTMMFWYRQQPGQSLTLIATANQGSEATYESGFVIDKFPISRPNLTFSTLTVSNMSPEDSSIYLCSVEGALSYTFGSGTRLTVV.

About this clonotype itself: A much larger clone is a single base away; this may be a read error. The chain has TRBV5-1 and TRBJ1-5; TRBD1 might be the D (5 bases). The CDR3 length is 14 residues. The germline gives CDR1 SGHRS, CDR2 YFSETQ. Trimming cost V 0 bases and J 9 bases, with 13 bases left between them. CDR3 DNA sequence: TGCGCCAGCAGCTTGGGTAGGGGAGATCGGCCCCAGCATTTT. Residues: CASSLGRGDRPQHF.

The rearrangement uses TRBV7-9 and TRBJ2-7, with unresolved D. The CDR3 runs to 16 residues. V was shortened by 0 bases and J by 2 bases, with 14 bases between the two germline ends. The germline V gene encodes CDR1 SEHNR and CDR2 FQNEAQ (reference sequence). The CDR3 sequence is CASSLAPSTNAYEQYF. The DNA for the CDR3 is TGTGCCAGCAGCTTAGCGCCCAGCACGAACGCCTACGAGCAGTACTTC.

The chain links TRBV7-9 to TRBJ1-2, with no clear D. CDR1 and CDR2 from the germline V gene are SEHNR and FQNEAQ (reference sequence). V was shortened by 0 bases and J by 5 bases, with 13 bases between the two germline ends. The CDR3 consists of 15 residues. The CDR3 sequence: CASSLAGMEWYGYTF. CDR3 DNA sequence: TGTGCCAGCAGCTTAGCGGGGATGGAGTGGTATGGCTACACCTTC.

The table lists this clonotype with a few counts. This may come from a read error, since a much larger clone is one base off. The rearrangement links TRBV2 to TRBJ2-2; D might be TRBD1 (6 bases). Germline CDR1 SNHLY, CDR2 FYNNEI. The CDR3 covers 15 residues. The CDR3 bases are TGTGCCGGCAGTGACCGACAGGTTTCCACCGGGGAGCTGTTTTTT. Translating it yields CAGSDRQVSTGELFF.

The V call is TRBV5-1, the J call TRBJ1-6; the match to TRBD1 covers 10 bases. This CDR3 region has 15 residues. Germline CDR1 is SGHRS and CDR2 is YFSETQ. Trimming took 1 base from V and 9 from J; bases not matched to a gene: 4. CDR3 protein: CASSLKGQGSSPLHF. CDR3 DNA sequence: TGCGCCAGCAGCTTGAAGGGACAGGGGTCTTCACCCCTCCACTTT.

This chain connects TRBV19 to TRBJ2-3; D not resolved. Trimming took off 4 bases at V and 0 bases at J, with 11 bases between the two ends. Germline values: CDR1 LNHDA, CDR2 SQIVND (reference sequence). The CDR3 runs to 15 residues. CDR3 in amino acids: CASSNGRASTDTQYF. CDR3 nucleotides: TGTGCCAGTAGTAACGGCCGGGCTAGCACAGATACGCAGTATTTT.